These 6 T cell receptor beta chains came from one sample sequenced in a study of prognosis after radiotherapy for stage I lung cancer. Two-round multiplex PCR amplified TCR beta CDR3 from genomic DNA. Primers specific to each TRBV and TRBJ gene were used in first-round PCR. Using its own MiXCR run on the multiplex PCR reads, TCRdb lists one record per CDR3 protein. The sample contains 9,500 to 14,000 distinct CDR3 sequences, under 45% of which appear only once. This sample comprised PBMCs, obtained before or after stereotactic body radiation therapy (not recorded which). Every receptor here comes from a donor aged 50 or older with non-small cell lung cancer.

In its sample, this clonotype was seen many times. V is TRBV12-5 and J is TRBJ1-2; 8 bases map to TRBD1. From germline, CDR1 is LGHNT and CDR2 FRNRAP. The CDR3 has 14 residues. The ends lost 2 bases at V and 7 bases at J; junction bases unmatched: 6. The CDR3 sequence is CASGLSHRGGGYTF. The CDR3 DNA reads TGTGCTAGTGGTTTGTCGCACAGGGGGGGTGGCTACACCTTC.

At least ten counts were recorded for this clonotype. V usage is TRBV7-9 and J usage is TRBJ1-4; D remains unclear. This CDR3 has 14 residues. Germline V gene data show CDR1 as SEHNR and CDR2 as FQNEAQ (reference sequence). Trimming pared 3 bases from V and 0 bases from J, leaving 5 bases between. The CDR3 bases are TGTGCCAGCAGCTTGAGGGCAACTAATGAAAAACTGTTTTTT. Protein product: CASSLRATNEKLFF.

In its sample, this clonotype ranks as medium-sized. This rearrangement joins TRBV11-1 to TRBJ2-5; the D is unclear. CDR3 length equals 14 residues. Germline V gives CDR1 SGHAT, CDR2 FQDESV (reference sequence). Deletions cut 5 bases from V and 1 base from J, with 11 bases between. For the CDR3, the DNA is TGTGCCAGCAGCCAGTCCCGGAGCCAAGAGACCCAGTACTTC. It encodes CASSQSRSQETQYF.

There are many counts of this clonotype. This chain uses TRBV20-1 with TRBJ2-3; D remains unclear. V lost 3 bases, J lost 8 bases, and 9 bases lay in between. The CDR3 totals 11 residues. Germline values: CDR1 DFQATT, CDR2 SNEGSKA (reference sequence). The CDR3 is CSASGPGTQYF. DNA for the CDR3: TGCAGTGCTAGTGGACCAGGTACGCAGTATTTT.

Here the CDR3 reads CAWDGRGNEKLFF. In DNA, the CDR3 is TGTGCCTGGGACGGACGGGGGAATGAAAAACTGTTTTTT. The chain is built from TRBV30 and TRBJ1-4, with a weak D call TRBD1 (5 bases). V lost 5 bases and J lost 5, with 12 bases in between. Germline CDR1 reads GTSNPN; CDR2 reads SVGIG (reference sequence). The CDR3 is 13 amino acids.

This clonotype was seen many times. V is TRBV29-1 and J is TRBJ2-3, with D possibly TRBD1 on 5 matching bases. The CDR3 spans 14 residues. Germline CDR1 and CDR2: SQVTM and ANQGSEA. V lost 6 bases and J 1 base, leaving 14 bases between the germline ends. CDR3 sequence reads: CSVEAGKGTDTQYF. DNA of the CDR3: TGCAGCGTCGAGGCAGGGAAGGGCACAGATACGCAGTATTTT.